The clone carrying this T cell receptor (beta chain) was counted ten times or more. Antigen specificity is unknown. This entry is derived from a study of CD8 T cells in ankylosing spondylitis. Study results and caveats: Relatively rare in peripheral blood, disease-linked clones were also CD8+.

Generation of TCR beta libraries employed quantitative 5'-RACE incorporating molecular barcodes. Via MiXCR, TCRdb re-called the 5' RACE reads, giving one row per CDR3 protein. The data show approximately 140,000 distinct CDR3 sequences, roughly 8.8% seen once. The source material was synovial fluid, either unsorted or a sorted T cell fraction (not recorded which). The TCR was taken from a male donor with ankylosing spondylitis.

The CDR3 protein is CASSHRQGIGTQYF. CDR3 sequence (DNA): TGCGCCAGCAGCCACAGACAGGGGATAGGGACCCAGTACTTC. V gene TRBV4-3 combines with J gene TRBJ2-5, with TRBD1 identical over 8 bases. Germline V gene sequence: CDR1 LGHNA, CDR2 YSLEER. The CDR3 runs 14 residues. The V segment lost 3 bases and the J segment 7 bases; nucleotides outside the gene matches: 7.